These 11 T cell receptor beta chains originate from one sample sequenced in a study of T cell repertoires in cytomegalovirus infection (dated by TCRdb to the late 2010s). Instrument used: Illumina HiSeq 1500. TCRdb redid the processing of the public reads, applying fastp at Q25 and MiXCR, and retained in-frame beta chains. Every CDR3 protein is listed once, alongside the most common genes and DNA of its rows. The sample yields around 100,000 distinct CDR3 sequences; roughly 41% were counted once. The ten largest clones capture about two thirds of the sample. The sample's treatment or condition label is to be understood as: in vitro stimulation with specific CMV peptide epitopes to enrich CMV-specific T cells. No antigen is known for these receptors. The material was CD8+ T cells from cultured PBMCs, obtained from culture after CMV antigen stimulation. Every receptor here comes from a human donor in good health (CMV status not recorded). Some clones in this sample may be carry-over from other donors' samples.

This chain links TRBV5-1 with TRBJ2-3; 7 nucleotides align to TRBD1. The V gene end was trimmed by 6 bases and the J gene end by 0 bases; junction bases not matched to a gene: 10. The germline V gene has CDR1 SGHRS and CDR2 YFSETQ. This CDR3 has 16 residues. The CDR3 region has the DNA TGCGCCAGCACCACTTGGAACAGGGGAAGCACAGATACGCAGTATTTT. Protein sequence: CASTTWNRGSTDTQYF.

The chain couples TRBV11-1 to TRBJ2-1; 7 bases align to TRBD2. The CDR3 spans 13 residues. Germline CDR1 is SGHAT and CDR2 is FQDESV (reference sequence). Germline trimming cut 9 bases from V and 7 bases from J; bases unmatched to any gene: 9. The CDR3 DNA is TGTGCCAGTAGCGAGGGCGGGGGTAATGAGCAGTTCTTC. Amino acid sequence: CASSEGGGNEQFF.

This clonotype was detected ten times or more. The V and J genes are TRBV6-4 and TRBJ2-1; D may be TRBD2 (7 bases). This CDR3 comprises 15 residues. V dropped 0 bases and J dropped 9 bases, with 15 bases sitting between them. Germline CDR1 and CDR2: MRHNA and SNTAGT. The DNA of the CDR3 is TGTGCCAGCAGTGACTCTGCGGGGGCCCACGGTGAGCAGTTCTTC. Translated: CASSDSAGAHGEQFF.

In its sample, this clonotype was seen a few times. The genes are TRBV12-3 or TRBV12-4 and TRBJ1-5, with D hard to call. This CDR3 has 14 residues. Trimming removed 2 bases at V and 1 base at J, with 6 bases between. The CDR3 loop is CASSLSDSNQPQHF. In nucleotides, the CDR3 is TGTGCCAGCAGTTTAAGTGACAGCAATCAGCCCCAGCATTTT.

V gene TRBV7-3 combines with J gene TRBJ2-1, with 7 bases identical to TRBD1. J was trimmed by 9 bases and V by 4 bases; bases with no gene match: 18. Per germline, CDR1 SGHTA and CDR2 FQGTGA. The CDR3 covers 17 residues. The CDR3, as DNA: TGTGCCAGCAGCTCCATCCCGGGACAGCCTAATTGGGTTGAGCAGTTCTTC. It codes for CASSSIPGQPNWVEQFF.

This clonotype was detected many times. The rearrangement links TRBV19 to TRBJ2-7, with no clear D. CDR3 length: 14 amino acids. Germline V gene lookup returns CDR1 LNHDA and CDR2 SQIVND (reference sequence). V lost 0 bases and J lost 3, with 9 bases in between. Here the CDR3 reads CASSIDSSYYEQYF. In DNA, the CDR3 is TGTGCCAGTAGTATAGATTCGAGTTACTACGAGCAGTACTTC.

The CDR3 DNA reads as TGTGCCTCCCTCGGGCCCACTAACTATGGCTACACCTTC. It is translated as CASLGPTNYGYTF. The V and J genes are TRBV19 and TRBJ1-2, with D hard to call. Per the germline V gene, CDR1 is LNHDA and CDR2 is SQIVND (reference sequence). The V gene lost 11 bases and the J gene lost 0 bases, with 13 bases spanning the gap. This CDR3 contains 13 residues. Using reference TRBV19 and TRBJ1-2 for the parts outside the CDR3, the full variable domain is DGGITQSPKYLFRKEGQNVTLSCEQNLNHDAMYWYRQDPGQGLRLIYYSQIVNDFQKGDIAEGYSVSREKKESFPLTVTSAQKNPTAFYLCASLGPTNYGYTFGSGTRLTVV.

This clonotype occurred once. V gene TRBV19 combines with J gene TRBJ1-5, with D tentatively TRBD1 (6 bases). Germline CDR1 LNHDA, CDR2 SQIVND (reference sequence). The CDR3 spans 14 residues. V was clipped by 5 bases and J by 1 base, with 9 bases between them. This chain's CDR3 is CASSQGTSNQPQHF. Here the CDR3 DNA reads TGTGCCAGTAGTCAGGGGACGAGCAATCAGCCCCAGCATTTT.

The chain combines TRBV10-2 with TRBJ2-3, with 13 bases fitting TRBD2. J gave up 5 bases and V 8 bases, and 4 bases lay outside the gene matches. The V gene's germline CDR1 is WSHSY and CDR2 SAAADI. The CDR3 extends over 14 amino acids. CDR3: CASGTSGALDTQYF. The CDR3 DNA reads TGCGCCAGCGGGACTAGCGGGGCTCTAGATACGCAGTATTTT.

The chain recombines TRBV3-1 with TRBJ1-2, with 7 bases fitting TRBD1. The J segment lost 4 bases and the V segment lost 2 bases, leaving 7 bases of the junction unmatched. This CDR3 has 15 residues. CDR1 LGHDT and CDR2 YNNKEL come from the germline V gene (reference sequence). Here the CDR3 reads CASSQSVTGSYGYTF. DNA of the CDR3: TGTGCCAGCAGCCAAAGTGTGACAGGGAGCTATGGCTACACCTTC. Full variable domain (rest looked up from reference TRBV3-1 and TRBJ1-2): DTAVSQTPKYLVTQMGNDKSIKCEQNLGHDTMYWYKQDSKKFLKIMFSYNNKELIINETVPNRFSPKSPDKAHLNLHINSLELGDSAVYFCASSQSVTGSYGYTFGSGTRLTVV.

This clonotype was observed a single time. The V and J genes are TRBV13 and TRBJ1-4, with TRBD1 matching 9 bases. The CDR3 extends over 19 amino acids. The trim removed 2 bases at V and 3 bases at J, leaving 13 bases unmatched. Germline V lookup: CDR1 PRHDT, CDR2 FYEKMQ (reference sequence). CDR3 DNA: TGTGCCAGCAGCTTACCGGGACAGGGAATCGGGGAAGCTAATGAAAAACTGTTTTTT. This sequence encodes CASSLPGQGIGEANEKLFF.